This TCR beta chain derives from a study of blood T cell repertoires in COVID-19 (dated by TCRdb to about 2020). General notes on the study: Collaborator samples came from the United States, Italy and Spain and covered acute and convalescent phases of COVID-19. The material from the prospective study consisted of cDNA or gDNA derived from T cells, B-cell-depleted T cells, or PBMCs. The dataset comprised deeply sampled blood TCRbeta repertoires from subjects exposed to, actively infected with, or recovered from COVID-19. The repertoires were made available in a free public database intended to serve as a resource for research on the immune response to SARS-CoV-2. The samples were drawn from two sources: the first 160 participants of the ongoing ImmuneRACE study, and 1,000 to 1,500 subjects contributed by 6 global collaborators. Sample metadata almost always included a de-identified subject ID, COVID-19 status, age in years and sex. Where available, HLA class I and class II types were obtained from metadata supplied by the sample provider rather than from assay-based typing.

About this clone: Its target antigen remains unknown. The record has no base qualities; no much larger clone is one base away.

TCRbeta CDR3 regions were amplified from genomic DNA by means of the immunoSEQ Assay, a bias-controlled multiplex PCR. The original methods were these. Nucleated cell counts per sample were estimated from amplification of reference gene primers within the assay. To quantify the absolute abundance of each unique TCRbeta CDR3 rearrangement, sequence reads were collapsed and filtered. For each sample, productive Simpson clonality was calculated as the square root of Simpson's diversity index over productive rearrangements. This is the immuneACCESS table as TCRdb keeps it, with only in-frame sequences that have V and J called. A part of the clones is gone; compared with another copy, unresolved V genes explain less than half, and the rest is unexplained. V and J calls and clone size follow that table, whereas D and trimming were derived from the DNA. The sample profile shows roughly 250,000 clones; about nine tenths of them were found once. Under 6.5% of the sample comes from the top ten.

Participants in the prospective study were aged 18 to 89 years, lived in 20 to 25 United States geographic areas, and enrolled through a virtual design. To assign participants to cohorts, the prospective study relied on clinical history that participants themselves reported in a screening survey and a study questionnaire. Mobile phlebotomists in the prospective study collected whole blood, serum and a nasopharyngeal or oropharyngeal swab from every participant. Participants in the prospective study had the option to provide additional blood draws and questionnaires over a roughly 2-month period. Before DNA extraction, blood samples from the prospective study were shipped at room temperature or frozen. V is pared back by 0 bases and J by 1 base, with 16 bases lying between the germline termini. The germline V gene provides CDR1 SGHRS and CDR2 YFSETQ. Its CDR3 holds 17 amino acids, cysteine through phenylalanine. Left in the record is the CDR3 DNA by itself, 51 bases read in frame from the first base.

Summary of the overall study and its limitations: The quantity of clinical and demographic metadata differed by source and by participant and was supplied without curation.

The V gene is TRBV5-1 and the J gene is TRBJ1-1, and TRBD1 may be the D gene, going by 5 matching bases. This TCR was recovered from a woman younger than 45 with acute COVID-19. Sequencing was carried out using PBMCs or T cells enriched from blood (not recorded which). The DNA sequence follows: TGCGCCAGCAGCTTGGAGGTTACAGGTCCCCGGAACACTGAAGCTTTCTTT. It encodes CASSLEVTGPRNTEAFF.